In this sample, the clone carrying this TCR beta chain turned up once. Its antigen is still unknown. The data originate from a study of post-analysis software for immune sequencing data. Study outcomes and limitations: TRBV segments more frequent in patients than in controls numbered five and included TRBV5-6, TRBV5-1 and TRBV20-1. Among multiple sclerosis patients, normalized Chao1 diversity was significantly below that of controls.

CDR1 and CDR2 from the germline V gene are SGDLS and YYNGEE. The V and J ends lost 3 bases and 4 bases respectively, with 12 bases between them. The CDR3 is made up of 14 amino acids. Unique molecular identifiers were built into the TCR beta cDNA libraries. One entry per CDR3 protein, called by TCRdb with MiXCR from the PCR reads. The sample includes some 700,000 distinct CDR3 sequences, 55% to 60% of them seen just once. Source material: blood. The receptor was derived from a girl aged 2-10 years with multiple sclerosis. The chain recombines TRBV9 with TRBJ2-3, with D perhaps matching TRBD2 (5 bases). CDR3 sequence (DNA): TGTGCCAGCAGCGCCTCTCCGAGGGCAGATACGCAGTATTTT. Translation gives CASSASPRADTQYF.